This TCR beta chain came from a study of PD-1 blockade in classical Hodgkin lymphoma. Points from the study as a whole: Diversity in CD4+ TCRs, unlike that measured in CD8+ TCRs, had risen significantly by C4D1.

Assay used: immunoSEQ multiplex PCR; TCRdb lists only in-frame clones, some missing. The table includes under 65,000 clones, 85% to 90% detected once. Comments on this clone: Its target is unknown.

Between the trimmed V and J ends, which lost 10 bases and 8 bases, there was a span of 23 bases. Germline V CDR1 and CDR2: ENHRY, SYGVKD. This CDR3 is built from 14 residues. Every patient relapsed after autologous stem cell transplantation, and brentuximab vedotin exposure varied. This clonotype was obtained from a human donor with classical Hodgkin lymphoma. The chain joins TRBV10-3 to TRBJ1-2; no definite D call. Sequencing was performed on peripheral blood mononuclear cells (PBMCs), taken at baseline. The CDR3 spells CATKRKQVLEGYTF. The DNA of the CDR3 is TGTGCCACCAAGAGAAAGCAGGTGCTGGAAGGCTACACCTTC.